The T cell receptor (beta chain) described here comes from a study of tumor-infiltrating lymphocytes in oesophageal squamous cell carcinoma listed by TCRdb under 2016. Details on this clonotype: The clone's antigen remains unknown. One base away there is no much larger clone; base qualities are not given.

Library creation used PCR. Sequenced using an Illumina HiSeq 2000. TCRdb trimmed the raw reads at Q25, called clones with MiXCR and kept productive beta chains. CDR3 protein sequences are deduplicated, and each keeps its most common genes and DNA. A total of about 20,000 distinct CDR3 sequences appear in this sample, around 40% of them only once. The ten largest clones add up to roughly a fifth of the sample. The junction carries 12 bases between V and J, which are trimmed by 0 bases and 4 bases respectively. The germline V gene sets CDR1 to MDHEN and CDR2 to SYDVKM. The CDR3, from cysteine to phenylalanine, totals 15 residues. CDR3 DNA only is kept here, 45 bases in frame from base 1.

The sequence came from a male donor with esophageal squamous cell carcinoma. This receptor chain uses TRBV28 and TRBJ1-2; the D gene is not confidently resolved. What was sequenced was esophageal tumor tissue. The CDR3 protein sequence reads: CASSLWSWQIYGYTF. In nucleotide form, the sequence is TGTGCCAGCAGTTTATGGTCTTGGCAGATCTATGGCTACACCTTC.